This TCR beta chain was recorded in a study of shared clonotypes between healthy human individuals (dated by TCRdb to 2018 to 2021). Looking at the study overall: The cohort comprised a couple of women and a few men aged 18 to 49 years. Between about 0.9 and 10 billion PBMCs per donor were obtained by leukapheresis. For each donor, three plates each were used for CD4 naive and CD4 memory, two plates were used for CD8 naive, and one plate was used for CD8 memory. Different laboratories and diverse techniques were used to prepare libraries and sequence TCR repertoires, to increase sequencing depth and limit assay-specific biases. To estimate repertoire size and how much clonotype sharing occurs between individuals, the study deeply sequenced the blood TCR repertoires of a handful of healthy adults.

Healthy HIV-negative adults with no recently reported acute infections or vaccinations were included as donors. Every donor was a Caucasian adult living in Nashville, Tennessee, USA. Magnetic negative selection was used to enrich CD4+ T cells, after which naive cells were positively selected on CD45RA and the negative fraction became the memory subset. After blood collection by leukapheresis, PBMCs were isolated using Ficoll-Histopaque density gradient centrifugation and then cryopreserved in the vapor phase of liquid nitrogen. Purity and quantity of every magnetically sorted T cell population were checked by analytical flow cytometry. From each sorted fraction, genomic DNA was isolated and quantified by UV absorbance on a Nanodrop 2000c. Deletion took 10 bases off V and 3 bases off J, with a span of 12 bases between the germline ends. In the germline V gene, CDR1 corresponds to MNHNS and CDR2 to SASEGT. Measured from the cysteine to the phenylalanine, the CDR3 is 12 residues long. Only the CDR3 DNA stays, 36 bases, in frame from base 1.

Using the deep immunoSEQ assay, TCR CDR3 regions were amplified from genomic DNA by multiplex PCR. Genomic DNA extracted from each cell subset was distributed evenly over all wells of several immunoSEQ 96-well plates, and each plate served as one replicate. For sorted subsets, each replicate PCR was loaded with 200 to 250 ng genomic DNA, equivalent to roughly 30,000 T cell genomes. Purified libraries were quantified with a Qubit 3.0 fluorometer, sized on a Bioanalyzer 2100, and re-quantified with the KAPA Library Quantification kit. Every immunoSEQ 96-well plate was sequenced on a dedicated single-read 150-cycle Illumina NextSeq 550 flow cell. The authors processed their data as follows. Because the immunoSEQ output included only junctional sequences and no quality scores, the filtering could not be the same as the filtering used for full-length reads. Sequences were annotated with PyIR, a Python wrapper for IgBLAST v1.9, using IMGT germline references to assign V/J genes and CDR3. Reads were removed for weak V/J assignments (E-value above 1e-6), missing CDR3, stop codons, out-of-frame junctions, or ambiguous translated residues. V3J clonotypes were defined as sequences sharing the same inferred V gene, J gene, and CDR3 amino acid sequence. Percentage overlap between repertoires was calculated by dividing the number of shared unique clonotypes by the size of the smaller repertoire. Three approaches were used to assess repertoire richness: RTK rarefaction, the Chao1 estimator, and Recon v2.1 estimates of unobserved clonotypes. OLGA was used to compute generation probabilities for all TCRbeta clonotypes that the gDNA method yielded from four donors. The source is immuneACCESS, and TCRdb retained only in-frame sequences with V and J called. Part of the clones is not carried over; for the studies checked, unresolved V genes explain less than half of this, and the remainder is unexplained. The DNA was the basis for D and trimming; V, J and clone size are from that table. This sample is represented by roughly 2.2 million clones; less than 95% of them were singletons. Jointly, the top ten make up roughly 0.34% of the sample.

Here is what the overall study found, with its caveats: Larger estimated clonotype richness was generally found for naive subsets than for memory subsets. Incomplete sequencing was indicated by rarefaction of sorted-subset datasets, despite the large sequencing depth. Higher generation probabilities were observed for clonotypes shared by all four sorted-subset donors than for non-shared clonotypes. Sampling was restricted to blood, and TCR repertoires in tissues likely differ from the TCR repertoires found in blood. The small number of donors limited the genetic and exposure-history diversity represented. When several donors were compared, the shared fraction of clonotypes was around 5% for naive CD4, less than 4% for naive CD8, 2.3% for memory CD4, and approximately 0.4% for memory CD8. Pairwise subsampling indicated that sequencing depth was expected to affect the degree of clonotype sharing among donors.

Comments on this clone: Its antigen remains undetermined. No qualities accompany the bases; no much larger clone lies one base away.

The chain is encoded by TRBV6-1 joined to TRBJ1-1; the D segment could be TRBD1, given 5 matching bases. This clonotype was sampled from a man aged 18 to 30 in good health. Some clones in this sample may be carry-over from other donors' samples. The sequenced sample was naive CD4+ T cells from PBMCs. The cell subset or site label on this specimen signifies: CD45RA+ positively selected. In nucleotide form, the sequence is TGTGCCATTTCGACAGTACACACTGAAGCTTTCTTT. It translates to CAISTVHTEAFF.